This T cell receptor (beta chain) was obtained from a study of OX40 agonist ivuxolimab in advanced cancers. Some clones are missing from TCRdb's copy, which holds only in-frame ones; the method was immunoSEQ multiplex PCR. The sample includes around 45,000 clones, roughly 86% of them seen just once. Unmatched junction bases numbered 1, after V lost 3 bases and J lost 0 bases. Germline values: CDR1 SGHAT, CDR2 FQNNGV. The CDR3 loop spans 14 amino acids. With baseline, cycle 4 day 1, and cycle 7 day 1 as timepoints, blood was sampled. Sample: CD4+ or CD8+ T cells sorted from blood, taken in a trial of the OX40 agonist ivuxolimab. The rearrangement uses TRBV11-2 and TRBJ1-1, with 7 positions matching TRBD1. This clonotype originated in an adult with an advanced solid tumor such as melanoma, head and neck, liver or kidney cancer. CDR3: CASSFDRVNTEAFF. The CDR3 coding sequence is TGTGCCAGCAGCTTCGACAGGGTGAACACTGAAGCTTTCTTT.